This TCR beta chain came from a study of Ad26.COV2.S vaccination and SARS-CoV-2 variants. Here immunoSEQ multiplex PCR was the method, and the copy in TCRdb shows in-frame clones only, minus some. The sample lists about 480,000 clones, 87% occurring once. Indicated treatment: some 20 received Ad26.COV2.S at low or high dose, single or two shots; about five received placebo; per-sample allocation not given. Sampling occurred on day 63 after the first vaccine or placebo injection. The source is a person aged 18-65 years who received the Ad26.COV2.S COVID-19 vaccine or a placebo. Source: peripheral blood, taken in a trial of Ad26.COV2.S vaccine versus placebo.

This CDR3 is CASSLRLASEQYF. The CDR3 DNA sequence: TGTGCCAGCAGCTTGAGGCTAGCGAGCGAGCAGTACTTC. J is TRBJ2-7 and V is TRBV5-4; the D gene is possibly TRBD2 (6 bases). V lost 1 base and J 6 bases, leaving 11 bases between the germline ends. Germline loops: CDR1 SGHNT, CDR2 YYREEE (reference sequence). The CDR3 totals 13 residues. Supplemented by reference TRBV5-4 and TRBJ2-7, the full variable domain reads ETGVTQSPTHLIKTRGQQVTLRCSSQSGHNTVSWYQQALGQGPQFIFQYYREEENGRGNFPPRFSGLQFPNYSSELNVNALELDDSALYLCASSLRLASEQYFGPGTRLTVT.